One sample yielded the 5 T cell receptor beta chains listed below, sequenced in a study of cytotoxic CD8 clonotypes in ibrutinib-treated CLL. Only in-frame clones appear in the TCRdb table, and some are missing; sequencing was by immunoSEQ multiplex PCR. The sample contains about 49,000 clones, approximately 50% of which appear only once. The material was PBMCs, obtained after 12 months of ibrutinib treatment. The origin of the receptors is a human donor with chronic lymphocytic leukemia.

The rearrangement links TRBV7-9 to TRBJ2-3; 8 nucleotides agree with TRBD1. Germline V gene sequence: CDR1 SEHNR, CDR2 FQNEAQ (reference sequence). Losses at the gene ends were 6 bases for V and 0 bases for J; bases not matched to a gene: 8. The CDR3 is 16 residues long. This CDR3 is CASSPQGAGSTDTQYF. CDR3 bases: TGTGCCAGCAGTCCTCAGGGGGCGGGGAGCACAGATACGCAGTATTTT.

This clone has a count of ten or more. The genes are TRBV15 and TRBJ1-2; no clear D gene. This CDR3 has 16 amino acids. Deletions cut 6 bases from V and 0 bases from J, with 17 bases between. CDR1 is LNHNV and CDR2 is YYDKDF in the germline V gene (reference sequence). CDR3 nucleotide sequence: TGTGCCACCAGGCCAAGCTGGGGAGATGCTAACTATGGCTACACCTTC. It encodes CATRPSWGDANYGYTF.

The rearrangement joins TRBV27 to TRBJ2-1; D unresolved. The CDR3 length is 13 residues. CDR1 and CDR2 (germline): MNHEY, SMNVEV (reference sequence). The V and J ends lost 7 bases and 5 bases respectively, with 12 bases between them. The CDR3 is CASTFTPDNEQFF. For the CDR3, the DNA is TGTGCCAGCACCTTTACCCCTGACAATGAGCAGTTCTTC.

V gene TRBV4-2 combines with J gene TRBJ2-1; the match to TRBD2 covers 8 bases. The V gene's germline CDR1 is LGHNA and CDR2 YNFKEQ. This CDR3 contains 16 residues. With 3 bases clipped from V and 3 bases from J, the junction kept 7 bases outside the gene matches. The CDR3: CASSQAGGGSYNEQFF. CDR3 bases: TGTGCCAGCAGCCAGGCGGGGGGCGGGAGCTACAATGAGCAGTTCTTC.

This clone has only a few counts. The chain joins TRBV15 to TRBJ2-3, with 12 bases fitting TRBD1. Germline CDR1 LNHNV, CDR2 YYDKDF (reference sequence). This CDR3 has 16 residues. V was clipped by 5 bases and J by 4 bases; unmatched bases: 7. This CDR3 is CATSDPGTGGADTQYF. The CDR3 DNA reads TGTGCCACCAGCGACCCCGGGACAGGGGGCGCAGATACGCAGTATTTT.